This T cell receptor (beta chain) was captured by sequencing in a study of cytomegalovirus exposure and HLA in healthy donors. Broader study findings: Most TCR beta V segments were productive about 87% or about 30% of the time in an earlier analysis. Many donors carried some public TCRs, although rarity characterized most TCR sequences.

Donors were nominally healthy when sampled, though unrecorded immune exposures were likely. A multiplex PCR was run with 60 Vbeta primers and 13 Jbeta primers. The protocol was immunoSEQ multiplex PCR, while the TCRdb copy is restricted to in-frame clones and leaves out a portion. The sample yields some 140,000 clones, roughly 80% seen once. Comments on this clone: The antigen is undetermined.

The sample was PBMCs. The origin of this receptor is a woman aged 45 to 65 in good health and CMV-seropositive.

CDR3 in DNA: TGTGCCAGCAGTTCGGGGCGGGGGACTGAAGCTTTCTTT. Amino acids: CASSSGRGTEAFF. The chain combines TRBV27 with TRBJ1-1, with D perhaps TRBD1 (5 bases). The V and J ends lost 4 bases and 5 bases respectively, with 11 bases between them. The CDR3 contains 13 residues. Germline V CDR1 and CDR2: MNHEY, SMNVEV (reference sequence).